Shown below are 25 T cell receptor beta chains from a single sample sequenced in a study of CD8+CD57+ T cells in acquired aplastic anemia. CDR3 and TCR beta VDJ profiling relied on a genomic DNA template. A single record per CDR3 protein comes from TCRdb applying MiXCR to the reads. The data contain about 120,000 distinct CDR3 sequences, approximately 50% of them singletons. Flow cytometry had shown expanded CD8+CD57+ cells in the patients chosen for sequencing. What was sequenced was sorted CD4+, CD8+, or CD8+CD57+ T cells (not recorded which) from PBMCs. All receptors come from a human donor with aplastic anemia.

This clonotype came up many times. This rearrangement joins TRBV5-1 to TRBJ2-7; 8 bases are shared with TRBD1. V trimming: 3 bases; J trimming: 4 bases; junction bases outside the gene matches: 3. Per germline, CDR1 SGHRS and CDR2 YFSETQ. This CDR3 is built from 13 residues. CDR3 sequence: CASSWTGNYEQYF. For the CDR3, the DNA is TGCGCCAGCAGCTGGACAGGGAATTACGAGCAGTACTTC.

The chain carries TRBV7-3 and TRBJ2-7, with a possible D match to TRBD2 (5 bases). The germline gives CDR1 SGHTA, CDR2 FQGTGA. V shed 4 bases and J shed 9 bases, with 16 bases lying between them. The CDR3 has 13 residues. The CDR3 loop reads CASSSIGEYGQYF. The DNA of the CDR3 is TGTGCCAGCAGCTCTATCGGGGAGTATGGGCAGTACTTC.

The chain joins TRBV11-1 to TRBJ1-4, with a possible D match to TRBD1 (6 bases). The CDR3 loop spans 16 amino acids. CDR1 is SGHAT, CDR2 FQDESV, per germline (reference sequence). Trimming removed 2 bases from V and 5 bases from J, with 15 bases in between. The CDR3 reads CASSLIPSGANEKLFF. The CDR3 DNA sequence: TGTGCCAGCAGCTTAATCCCATCAGGGGCGAATGAAAAACTGTTTTTT.

The CDR3 is CSVTGTGGNEQFF. Here the CDR3 DNA reads TGCAGCGTCACCGGGACAGGGGGCAATGAGCAGTTCTTC. The chain recombines TRBV29-1 with TRBJ2-1; 11 bases fit TRBD1. Germline CDR1 SQVTM, CDR2 ANQGSEA. This CDR3 is 13 amino acids long. V shed 6 bases and J 6 bases; nucleotides not matched to a gene: 4.

The table lists this clonotype with a few counts. J is TRBJ2-7 and V is TRBV19; 8 bases agree with TRBD1. V dropped 4 bases and J dropped 3; count of bases not matched to a gene: 8. This CDR3 is 15 amino acids long. In germline, CDR1 is LNHDA, CDR2 SQIVND (reference sequence). CDR3 sequence reads: CASSSIHDRGYEQYF. For the CDR3, the DNA is TGTGCCAGTAGTAGCATTCACGACAGGGGCTACGAGCAGTACTTC.

The CDR3 protein is CSVEALTGFGTDTQYF. The CDR3 DNA follows: TGCAGCGTTGAAGCGCTGACAGGGTTCGGTACAGATACGCAGTATTTT. The V call is TRBV29-1, the J call TRBJ2-3; 7 bases agree with TRBD1. V lost 1 base to trimming and J lost 3 bases; unmatched junction nucleotides: 10. Per the germline V gene, CDR1 is SQVTM and CDR2 is ANQGSEA. The CDR3 is 16 amino acids.

J is TRBJ1-2 and V is TRBV12-3 or TRBV12-4; unclear D gene. CDR3 length: 14 residues. The ends were cut back, 3 bases at V and 7 bases at J, with 15 bases in the middle. In DNA, the CDR3 is TGTGCCAGCAGTTTTAACAGCCCAGAAAGTGGCTACACCTTC. Its protein product is CASSFNSPESGYTF.

This clonotype occurred a few times. The V call is TRBV2, the J call TRBJ2-2; a weak D match, TRBD2 (6 bases). The ends were cut back, 7 bases at V and 4 bases at J, with 16 bases in the middle. The CDR3 sequence is 15 residues long. Germline CDR1 and CDR2: SNHLY and FYNNEI. CDR3 sequence reads: CASTLSGTGTGELFF. For the CDR3, the DNA is TGTGCCAGCACCCTATCCGGGACTGGCACCGGGGAGCTGTTTTTT. Using reference TRBV2 and TRBJ2-2 for the parts outside the CDR3, the full variable domain is EPEVTQTPSHQVTQMGQEVILRCVPISNHLYFYWYRQILGQKVEFLVSFYNNEISEKSEIFDDQFSVERPDGSNFTLKIRSTKLEDSAMYFCASTLSGTGTGELFFGEGSRLTVL.

The chain combines TRBV7-9 with TRBJ2-1; D gene uncertain. The V gene's germline CDR1 is SEHNR and CDR2 FQNEAQ (reference sequence). V lost 1 base and J lost 12, with 10 bases in between. The CDR3 contains 12 residues. In nucleotides, the CDR3 is TGTGCCAGCAGCTTAGACCAGAGCGTGCAGTTCTTC. Protein sequence: CASSLDQSVQFF.

The chain is built from TRBV21-1 and TRBJ2-3; the table calls TRBD2, which could not be checked here. TRBV21-1 is a pseudogene locus. The length of the CDR3 is 15 residues. CDR3 protein: CASSDHPGTRDTQYF. CDR3 bases: TGTGCCAGCAGCGACCACCCCGGGACTAGGGATACGCAGTATTTT.

This clonotype was recorded once. The chain couples TRBV7-9 to TRBJ1-2; a weak D match, TRBD1 (5 bases). From germline, CDR1 is SEHNR and CDR2 FQNEAQ (reference sequence). With 3 bases removed from V and 4 bases from J, the gap between germline ends came to 9 bases. CDR3 length equals 13 residues. This CDR3 reads CASSLMGGYGYTF. DNA for the CDR3: TGTGCCAGCAGCTTGATGGGGGGCTATGGCTACACCTTC.

There are many counts of this clonotype. This rearrangement joins TRBV6-5 to TRBJ2-5; D is possibly TRBD2 (6 bases). With 6 bases removed from V and 4 bases from J, the gap between germline ends came to 18 bases. CDR3 size: 15 residues. Germline CDR1 reads MNHEY; CDR2 reads SVGAGI. The CDR3, as DNA: TGTGCCAGCAGGCCCCGGGAGACCGGAGGAGAGACCCAGTACTTC. Translation: CASRPRETGGETQYF.

CDR3 DNA sequence: TGCGCCAGCAGCGTTACAGGGGTAAATCCCTACGAGCAGTACTTC. Translation gives CASSVTGVNPYEQYF. The chain links TRBV5-1 to TRBJ2-7, with 7 bases that match TRBD1. Trimming at V came to 4 bases and at J to 2 bases, leaving 9 bases not matched to a gene. The CDR3 contains 15 residues. Germline V lookup: CDR1 SGHRS, CDR2 YFSETQ. The full variable domain, its missing parts supplied by reference TRBV5-1 and TRBJ2-7, is KAGVTQTPRYLIKTRGQQVTLSCSPISGHRSVSWYQQTPGQGLQFLFEYFSETQRNKGNFPGRFSGRQFSNSRSEMNVSTLELGDSALYLCASSVTGVNPYEQYFGPGTRLTVT.

The chain is built from TRBV5-1 and TRBJ2-7; TRBD1 aligns across 7 bases. Germline values: CDR1 SGHRS, CDR2 YFSETQ. Losses at the gene ends were 4 bases for V and 5 bases for J; bases not matched to a gene: 6. The CDR3 length is 13 residues. CDR3 protein: CASSPRQGDEQYF. The CDR3 nucleotides are TGCGCCAGCAGCCCCCGACAGGGTGACGAGCAGTACTTC.

The chain employs TRBV15 and TRBJ1-4, with 10 bases matching TRBD1. Per the germline V gene, CDR1 is LNHNV and CDR2 is YYDKDF (reference sequence). V lost 5 bases, J lost 6 bases, and 9 bases stayed unmatched. The CDR3 spans 16 residues. The CDR3, as DNA: TGTGCCACCAGCTCACGACCCGGGACAGGGGATGAAAAACTGTTTTTT. It translates to CATSSRPGTGDEKLFF.

The V gene is TRBV4-2, the J gene TRBJ1-6, with D uncertain. The CDR3 has 15 amino acids. Per the germline V gene, CDR1 is LGHNA and CDR2 is YNFKEQ. Trimming took 7 bases from V and 8 from J, leaving 18 bases between them. As DNA, the CDR3 is TGTGCCAGCAACACCGACGGCCGGTGGGATTCACCCCTCCACTTT. Translated: CASNTDGRWDSPLHF.

This rearrangement joins TRBV19 to TRBJ2-1, with D possibly TRBD1 on 6 matching bases. V shed 3 bases and J shed 6 bases, with 9 bases lying between them. Germline V lookup: CDR1 LNHDA, CDR2 SQIVND (reference sequence). This CDR3 contains 13 residues. CDR3 in amino acids: CASSIGQCNEQFF. The CDR3 DNA reads TGTGCCAGTAGTATTGGACAGTGCAATGAGCAGTTCTTC. The full variable domain, its missing parts supplied by reference TRBV19 and TRBJ2-1, is DGGITQSPKYLFRKEGQNVTLSCEQNLNHDAMYWYRQDPGQGLRLIYYSQIVNDFQKGDIAEGYSVSREKKESFPLTVTSAQKNPTAFYLCASSIGQCNEQFFGPGTRLTVL.

The rearrangement uses TRBV19 and TRBJ2-3; D gene unclear. Germline-derived CDR1 and CDR2 are LNHDA and SQIVND (reference sequence). The CDR3 is 15 amino acids. V lost 5 bases to trimming and J lost 2 bases, with 14 bases between them. Here the CDR3 reads CASSPRRRITDTQYF. The CDR3 DNA is TGTGCCAGTAGTCCGAGACGTCGGATCACAGATACGCAGTATTTT. Complete variable domain (other parts from reference TRBV19 and TRBJ2-3): DGGITQSPKYLFRKEGQNVTLSCEQNLNHDAMYWYRQDPGQGLRLIYYSQIVNDFQKGDIAEGYSVSREKKESFPLTVTSAQKNPTAFYLCASSPRRRITDTQYFGPGTRLTVL.

This clonotype was picked up many times. The chain uses TRBV28 and TRBJ1-2; no reliable D call. V was shortened by 7 bases and J by 2 bases, with 8 bases between the two germline ends. Germline values: CDR1 MDHEN, CDR2 SYDVKM. The CDR3 runs 12 residues. The DNA for the CDR3 is TGTGCCAGCACCTTGGACAACTATGGCTACACCTTC. It yields the protein CASTLDNYGYTF.

The rearrangement uses TRBV7-8 and TRBJ1-5, with a tentative D call TRBD1 (5 bases). V shed 1 base and J shed 1 base, with 11 bases lying between them. This CDR3 spans 16 amino acids. Germline CDR1 SGHVS, CDR2 FQNEAQ. CDR3 nucleotide sequence: TGTGCCAGCAGCTTAGTTGGGCAGGGAAGCAATCAGCCCCAGCATTTT. It specifies CASSLVGQGSNQPQHF.

This chain connects TRBV24-1 to TRBJ2-3; TRBD2 aligns across 14 bases. Germline V lookup: CDR1 KGHDR, CDR2 SFDVKD. Unmatched junction bases numbered 1, after V lost 4 bases and J lost 5 bases. CDR3 length equals 15 residues. This chain's CDR3 is CATSEGTSGRDTQYF. Here the CDR3 DNA reads TGTGCCACCAGTGAAGGGACTAGCGGGAGAGATACGCAGTATTTT.

This clonotype was detected many times. One end of the junction is discordant with germline, which a read error may explain. The genes are TRBV7-7 and TRBJ2-5, with TRBD1 matching over 8 bases. Germline loops: CDR1 SSHAT, CDR2 FNYEAQ (reference sequence). This CDR3 has 14 residues. This chain's CDR3 is CASSPGQGRETQYF. The CDR3 bases are TGTGCTAGCAGCCCCGGACAGGGCCGAGAGACCCAGTACTTC.

This clonotype appeared once. The rearrangement joins TRBV19 to TRBJ2-1; 8 bases are a match to TRBD1. Germline loops: CDR1 LNHDA, CDR2 SQIVND (reference sequence). Germline trimming cut 6 bases from V and 5 bases from J; bases unmatched to any gene: 6. The CDR3 has 14 amino acids. The CDR3 sequence: CASSLSGGHNEQFF. The CDR3 DNA reads as TGTGCCAGTAGCCTCTCAGGGGGCCACAATGAGCAGTTCTTC.

The chain has TRBV14 and TRBJ2-1; unclear D gene. Germline CDR1 and CDR2: SGHDN and FVKESK. With 0 bases removed from V and 6 bases from J, the gap between germline ends came to 6 bases. This CDR3 spans 13 amino acids. DNA for the CDR3: TGTGCCAGCAGCCAAGAGTTACGCAATGAGCAGTTCTTC. This gives the protein CASSQELRNEQFF.

V is TRBV2 and J is TRBJ2-7; tentative D call: TRBD2 (6 bases). The ends were cut back, 3 bases at V and 3 bases at J, with 12 bases in the middle. The CDR3 runs to 14 residues. CDR1 SNHLY and CDR2 FYNNEI come from the germline V gene. CDR3 amino acids: CASSETGTYYEQYF. DNA for the CDR3: TGTGCCAGCAGTGAGACTGGGACTTACTACGAGCAGTACTTC.